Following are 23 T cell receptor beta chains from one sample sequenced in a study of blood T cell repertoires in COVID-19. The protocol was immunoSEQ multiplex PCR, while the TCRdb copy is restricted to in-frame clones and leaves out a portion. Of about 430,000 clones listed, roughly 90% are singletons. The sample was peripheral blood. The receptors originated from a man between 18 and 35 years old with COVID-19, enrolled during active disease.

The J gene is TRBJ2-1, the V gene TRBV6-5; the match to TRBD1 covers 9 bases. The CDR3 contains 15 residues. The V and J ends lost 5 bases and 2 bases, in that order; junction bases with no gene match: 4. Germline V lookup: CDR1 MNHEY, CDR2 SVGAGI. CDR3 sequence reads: CASSLTGGTYNEQFF. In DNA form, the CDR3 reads TGTGCCAGCAGTCTCACAGGGGGCACCTACAATGAGCAGTTCTTC.

The CDR3 DNA reads TGTGCCAGCAGCCACTCGGGGACCCAGTACTTC. Translation: CASSHSGTQYF. The V call is TRBV3-1 (or the pseudogene TRBV3-2), the J call TRBJ2-5; D gene ambiguous. Trimming stripped 3 bases from V and 7 bases from J, with 6 bases between. CDR1 is LGHDT, CDR2 YNNKEL, per germline (reference sequence). There are 11 residues in the CDR3.

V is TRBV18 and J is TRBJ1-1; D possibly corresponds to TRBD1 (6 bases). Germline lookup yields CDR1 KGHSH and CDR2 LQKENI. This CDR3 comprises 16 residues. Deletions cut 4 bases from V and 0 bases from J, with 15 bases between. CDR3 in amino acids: CASSLNWDILNTEAFF. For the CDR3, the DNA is TGTGCCAGCTCACTTAACTGGGACATACTGAACACTGAAGCTTTCTTT.

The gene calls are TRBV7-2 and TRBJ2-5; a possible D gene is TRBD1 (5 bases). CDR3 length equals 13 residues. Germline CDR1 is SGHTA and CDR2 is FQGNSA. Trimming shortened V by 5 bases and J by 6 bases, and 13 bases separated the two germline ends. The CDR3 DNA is TGTGCCAGCAGCAGAGACAGAGAACAGACCCAGTACTTC. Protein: CASSRDREQTQYF.

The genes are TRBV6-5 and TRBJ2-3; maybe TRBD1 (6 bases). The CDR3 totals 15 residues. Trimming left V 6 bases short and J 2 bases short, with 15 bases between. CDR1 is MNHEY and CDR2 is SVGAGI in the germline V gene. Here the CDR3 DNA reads TGTGCCAGCAGGGACAGTTCACTCACCACAGATACGCAGTATTTT. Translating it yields CASRDSSLTTDTQYF.

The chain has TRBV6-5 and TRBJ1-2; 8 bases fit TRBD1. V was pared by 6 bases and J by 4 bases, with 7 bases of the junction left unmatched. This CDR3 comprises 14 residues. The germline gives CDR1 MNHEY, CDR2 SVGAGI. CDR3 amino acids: CASRLGQGGYGYTF. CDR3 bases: TGTGCCAGCAGGCTAGGACAGGGAGGCTATGGCTACACCTTC.

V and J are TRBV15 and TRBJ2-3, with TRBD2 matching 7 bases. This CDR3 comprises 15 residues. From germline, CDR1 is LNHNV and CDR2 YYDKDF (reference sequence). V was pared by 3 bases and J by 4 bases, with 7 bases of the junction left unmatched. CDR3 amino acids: CATSRDRDYADTQYF. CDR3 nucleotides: TGTGCCACCAGCAGGGATAGGGACTACGCAGATACGCAGTATTTT.

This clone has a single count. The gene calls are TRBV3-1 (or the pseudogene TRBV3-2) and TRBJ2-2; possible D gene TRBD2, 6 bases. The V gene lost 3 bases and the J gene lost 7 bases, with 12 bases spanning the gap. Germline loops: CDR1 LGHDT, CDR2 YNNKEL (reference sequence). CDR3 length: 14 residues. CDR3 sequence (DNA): TGTGCCAGCAGCCAGGATGGGCGGGGCGGGGAGCTGTTTTTT. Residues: CASSQDGRGGELFF.

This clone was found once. DNA of the CDR3: TGCGCCAGCAGCTTGGCCGAGGAATCACCCCTCCACTTT. Protein sequence: CASSLAEESPLHF. J is TRBJ1-6 and V is TRBV5-1; D is ambiguous. CDR3 length: 13 amino acids. Trimming removed 0 bases at V and 10 bases at J, with 8 bases between. CDR1 and CDR2 from the germline V gene are SGHRS and YFSETQ.

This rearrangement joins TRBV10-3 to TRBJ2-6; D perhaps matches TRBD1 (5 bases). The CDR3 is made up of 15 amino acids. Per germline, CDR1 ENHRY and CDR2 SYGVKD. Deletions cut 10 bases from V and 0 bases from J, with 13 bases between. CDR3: CATRTLDSGANVLTF. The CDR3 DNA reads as TGTGCCACCCGGACACTCGACTCTGGGGCCAACGTCCTGACTTTC.

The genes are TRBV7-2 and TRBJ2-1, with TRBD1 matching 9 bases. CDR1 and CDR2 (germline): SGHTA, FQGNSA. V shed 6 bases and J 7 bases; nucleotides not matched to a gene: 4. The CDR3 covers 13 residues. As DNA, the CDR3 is TGTGCCAGCAGTCGGGACAGGGTTAATGAGCAGTTCTTC. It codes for CASSRDRVNEQFF.

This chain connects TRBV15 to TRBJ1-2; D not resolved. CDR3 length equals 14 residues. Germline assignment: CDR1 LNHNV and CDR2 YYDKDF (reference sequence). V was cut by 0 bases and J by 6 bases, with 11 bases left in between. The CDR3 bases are TGTGCCACCAGCAGAGAACCTCAGAAGAATGGCTACACCTTC. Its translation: CATSREPQKNGYTF.

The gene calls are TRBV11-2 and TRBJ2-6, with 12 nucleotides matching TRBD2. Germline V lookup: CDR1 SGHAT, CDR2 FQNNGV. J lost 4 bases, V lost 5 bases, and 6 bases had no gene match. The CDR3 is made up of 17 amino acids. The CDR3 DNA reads TGTGCCAGCAGCCCCCGACTAGCGGGGGCCGGGGCCAACGTCCTGACTTTC. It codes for CASSPRLAGAGANVLTF.

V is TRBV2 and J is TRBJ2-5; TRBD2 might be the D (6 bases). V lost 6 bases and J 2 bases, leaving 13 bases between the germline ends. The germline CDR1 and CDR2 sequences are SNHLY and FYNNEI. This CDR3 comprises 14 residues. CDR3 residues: CASRAGTTQETQYF. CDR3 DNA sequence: TGTGCCAGCAGGGCGGGGACCACACAAGAGACCCAGTACTTC.

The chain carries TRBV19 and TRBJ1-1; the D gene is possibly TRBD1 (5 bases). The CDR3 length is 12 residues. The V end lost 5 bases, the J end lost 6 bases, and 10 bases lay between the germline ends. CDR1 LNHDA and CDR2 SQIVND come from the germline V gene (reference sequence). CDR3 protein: CASSSGVAEAFF. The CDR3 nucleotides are TGTGCCAGTAGTTCGGGGGTCGCTGAAGCTTTCTTT.

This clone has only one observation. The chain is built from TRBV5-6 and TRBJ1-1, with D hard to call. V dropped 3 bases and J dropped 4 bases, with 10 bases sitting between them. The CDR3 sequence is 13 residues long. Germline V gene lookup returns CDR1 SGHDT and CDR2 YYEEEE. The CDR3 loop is CASSYLMSTEAFF. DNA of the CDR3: TGTGCCAGCAGCTACCTAATGTCCACTGAAGCTTTCTTT.

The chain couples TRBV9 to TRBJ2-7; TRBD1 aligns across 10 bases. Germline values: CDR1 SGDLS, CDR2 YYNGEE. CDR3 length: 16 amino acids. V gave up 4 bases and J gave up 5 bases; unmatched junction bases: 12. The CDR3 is CASSRTSDRGENEQYF. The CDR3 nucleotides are TGTGCCAGCAGCCGCACCTCGGACAGGGGGGAGAACGAGCAGTACTTC. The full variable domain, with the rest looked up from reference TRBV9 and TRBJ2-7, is DSGVTQTPKHLITATGQRVTLRCSPRSGDLSVYWYQQSLDQGLQFLIQYYNGEERAKGNILERFSAQQFPDLHSELNLSSLELGDSALYFCASSRTSDRGENEQYFGPGTRLTVT.

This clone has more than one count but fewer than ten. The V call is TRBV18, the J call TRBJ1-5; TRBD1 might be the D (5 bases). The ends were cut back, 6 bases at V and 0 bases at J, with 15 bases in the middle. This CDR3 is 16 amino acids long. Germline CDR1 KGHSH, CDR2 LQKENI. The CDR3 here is CASSPGATLSNQPQHF. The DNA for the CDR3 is TGTGCCAGCTCGCCTGGGGCCACCCTTAGCAATCAGCCCCAGCATTTT.

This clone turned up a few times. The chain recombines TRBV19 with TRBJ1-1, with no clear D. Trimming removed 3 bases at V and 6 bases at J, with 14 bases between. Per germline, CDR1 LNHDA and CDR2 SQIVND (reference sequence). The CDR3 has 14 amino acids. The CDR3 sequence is CASSMTPSRPEAFF. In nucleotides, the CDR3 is TGTGCCAGTAGTATGACCCCCTCCAGGCCTGAAGCTTTCTTT.

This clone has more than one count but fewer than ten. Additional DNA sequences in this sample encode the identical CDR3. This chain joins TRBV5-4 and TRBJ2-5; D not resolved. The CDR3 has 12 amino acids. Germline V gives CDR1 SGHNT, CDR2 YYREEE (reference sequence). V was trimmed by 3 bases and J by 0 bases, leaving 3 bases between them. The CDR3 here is CASSSYQETQYF. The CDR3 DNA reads TGTGCCAGCAGCTCGTACCAAGAGACCCAGTACTTC.

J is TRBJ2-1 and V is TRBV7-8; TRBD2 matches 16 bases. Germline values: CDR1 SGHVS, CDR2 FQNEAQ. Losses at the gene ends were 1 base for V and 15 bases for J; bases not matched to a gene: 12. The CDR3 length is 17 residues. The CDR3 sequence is CASSLGRGLAGGPTPFF. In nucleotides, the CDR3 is TGTGCCAGCAGCTTAGGGAGGGGACTAGCGGGAGGGCCGACTCCGTTCTTC.

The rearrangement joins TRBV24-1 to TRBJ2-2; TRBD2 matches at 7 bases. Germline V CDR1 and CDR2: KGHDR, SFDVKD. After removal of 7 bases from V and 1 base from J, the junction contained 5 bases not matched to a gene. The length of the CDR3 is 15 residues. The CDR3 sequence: CATRSSGRNTGELFF. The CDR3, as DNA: TGTGCCACCAGATCTAGCGGACGGAACACCGGGGAGCTGTTTTTT.

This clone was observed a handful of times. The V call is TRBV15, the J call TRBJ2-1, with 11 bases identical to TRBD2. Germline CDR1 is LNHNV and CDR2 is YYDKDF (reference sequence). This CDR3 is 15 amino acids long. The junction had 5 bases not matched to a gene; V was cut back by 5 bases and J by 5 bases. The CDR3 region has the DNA TGTGCCACCAGCGGGGGACTAGCGGAGAACAATGAGCAGTTCTTC. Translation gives CATSGGLAENNEQFF.